Each of the 20 T cell receptor beta chains below was sequenced from the same sample in a study of response to subunit inactivated influenza vaccine. Each CDR3 protein gets one entry after TCRdb re-called the RT-PCR reads with MiXCR. The data contain under 800,000 distinct CDR3 sequences, 14% of them seen just once; the ten biggest clones take up 6% to 7%. This specimen was PBMCs from blood, taken about 14 days before vaccination. The receptors stem from a man in his fifties who received an inactivated influenza vaccine.

V and J are TRBV3-1 and TRBJ2-1; D is uncertain. This CDR3 spans 12 amino acids. From germline, CDR1 is LGHDT and CDR2 YNNKEL (reference sequence). V was clipped by 6 bases and J by 10 bases, with 13 bases between them. CDR3 sequence: CASSQFLREQFF. CDR3 coding DNA: TGTGCCAGCAGTCAATTTTTAAGAGAGCAGTTCTTC.

The table lists this clonotype with a few counts. The rearrangement joins TRBV5-5 to TRBJ2-7, with a tentative D call TRBD1 (6 bases). Trimming took off 0 bases at V and 7 bases at J, with 8 bases between the two ends. Germline V gives CDR1 SGHKS, CDR2 YYEKEE (reference sequence). CDR3 length: 12 residues. CDR3 amino acids: CASSLGTVEQYF. The CDR3 DNA follows: TGTGCCAGCAGCTTGGGGACAGTTGAGCAGTACTTC.

This clonotype was detected a few times. CDR3 residues: CASSQHRGLSSYNSPLHF. CDR3 in DNA: TGCGCCAGCAGTCAACACAGGGGGCTTAGCTCCTATAATTCACCCCTCCACTTT. V usage is TRBV23-1 and J usage is TRBJ1-6; 9 positions agree with TRBD1. TRBV23-1 is annotated as an ORF whose role is uncertain. With V trimmed by 2 bases and J by 0 bases, 5 bases remained unmatched. The CDR3 length is 18 residues.

The chain has TRBV20-1 and TRBJ2-1; 8 nucleotides match TRBD2. V lost 6 bases and J lost 9; bases outside the gene matches: 7. Germline V CDR1 and CDR2: DFQATT, SNEGSKA (reference sequence). The CDR3 loop spans 12 amino acids. The CDR3 sequence is CSAPRGAGEQFF. Here the CDR3 DNA reads TGCAGTGCCCCGCGGGGGGCGGGTGAGCAGTTCTTC.

This clonotype appeared a few times. This chain uses TRBV5-1 with TRBJ2-3; D ambiguous. V was trimmed by 4 bases and J by 1 base, leaving 7 bases between them. Germline V gene sequence: CDR1 SGHRS, CDR2 YFSETQ. This CDR3 is built from 13 residues. The CDR3 bases are TGCGCCAGCAGCCGGGCCCGCACAGATACGCAGTATTTT. It yields the protein CASSRARTDTQYF. Looking up the rest from reference TRBV5-1 and TRBJ2-3 gives the full variable domain: KAGVTQTPRYLIKTRGQQVTLSCSPISGHRSVSWYQQTPGQGLQFLFEYFSETQRNKGNFPGRFSGRQFSNSRSEMNVSTLELGDSALYLCASSRARTDTQYFGPGTRLTVL.

This CDR3 is CASSQDRAGVYGYTF. In nucleotides, the CDR3 is TGTGCCAGCAGCCAAGATCGAGCAGGGGTCTATGGCTACACCTTC. This sequence joins TRBV3-1 and TRBJ1-2, with a possible D match to TRBD1 (6 bases). The CDR3 has 15 amino acids. V lost 0 bases to trimming and J lost 4 bases, with 12 bases between them. CDR1 and CDR2 (germline): LGHDT, YNNKEL (reference sequence).

This clonotype was counted only a few times. J is TRBJ2-3 and V is TRBV7-9, with D possibly being TRBD1 (5 bases). CDR1 and CDR2 from the germline V gene are SEHNR and FQNEAQ (reference sequence). There are 15 residues in the CDR3. Trimming took 5 bases from V and 2 from J, leaving 14 bases between them. CDR3 DNA: TGTGCCAGCAGCCCCTGGGCACAGGACACAGATACGCAGTATTTT. Amino acid sequence: CASSPWAQDTDTQYF.

This chain links TRBV27 with TRBJ2-7; TRBD1 might be the D (5 bases). The germline V gene has CDR1 MNHEY and CDR2 SMNVEV (reference sequence). CDR3 size: 14 residues. V was pared by 3 bases and J by 3 bases, with 12 bases between. The CDR3 coding sequence is TGTGCCAGCAGTTTCTGGCAGGGCGACTACGAGCAGTACTTC. Translation gives CASSFWQGDYEQYF.

In this sample, this clonotype turned up a few times. The chain employs TRBV14 and TRBJ1-1; D uncertain. CDR1 is SGHDN and CDR2 is FVKESK in the germline V gene. With 4 bases removed from V and 1 base from J, the gap between germline ends came to 7 bases. This CDR3 region has 13 residues. The CDR3 DNA sequence: TGTGCCAGCAGCCGTTCCCGGAACACTGAAGCTTTCTTT. Amino acid sequence: CASSRSRNTEAFF.

This sequence joins TRBV3-1 and TRBJ2-2, with 8 positions matching TRBD1. V gave up 2 bases and J gave up 7 bases; unmatched junction bases: 9. The CDR3 has 16 amino acids. CDR1 LGHDT and CDR2 YNNKEL come from the germline V gene (reference sequence). CDR3: CASSQNAGGAIGELFF. As DNA, the CDR3 is TGTGCCAGCAGCCAAAACGCAGGGGGCGCGATCGGGGAGCTGTTTTTT. The whole variable domain, filled in from reference TRBV3-1 and TRBJ2-2, reads DTAVSQTPKYLVTQMGNDKSIKCEQNLGHDTMYWYKQDSKKFLKIMFSYNNKELIINETVPNRFSPKSPDKAHLNLHINSLELGDSAVYFCASSQNAGGAIGELFFGEGSRLTVL.

This chain joins TRBV20-1 and TRBJ2-5; TRBD2 agrees at 10 bases. There are 13 residues in the CDR3. Looked up from germline, CDR1 is DFQATT and CDR2 is SNEGSKA (reference sequence). The V gene end was trimmed by 7 bases and the J gene end by 5 bases; junction bases not matched to a gene: 7. The CDR3 loop reads CSVKTGLAETQYF. The CDR3 DNA reads TGCAGTGTTAAAACGGGACTAGCGGAGACCCAGTACTTC.

V and J are TRBV7-6 and TRBJ2-5; 7 bases map to TRBD2. Germline V gene data show CDR1 as SGHVS and CDR2 as FNYEAQ. With V trimmed by 4 bases and J by 2 bases, 13 bases remained unmatched. This CDR3 has 17 residues. CDR3 loop: CASSYRGGTTPQETQYF. The DNA for the CDR3 is TGTGCCAGCAGCTACCGGGGCGGGACTACCCCGCAAGAGACCCAGTACTTC.

The rearrangement uses TRBV6-1 and TRBJ2-5; possibly TRBD2 for D (6 bases). Trimming shortened V by 3 bases and J by 5 bases, and 13 bases separated the two germline ends. The CDR3 loop spans 14 amino acids. Per the germline V gene, CDR1 is MNHNS and CDR2 is SASEGT. The CDR3 is CASSEGVGGETQYF. As DNA, the CDR3 is TGTGCCAGCAGTGAGGGCGTGGGGGGTGAGACCCAGTACTTC.

This clonotype was seen a few times. This chain joins TRBV6-2 or TRBV6-3 and TRBJ2-7, with 8 bases aligning to TRBD2. This CDR3 is built from 17 residues. The V and J ends lost 0 bases and 3 bases, in that order; junction bases with no gene match: 10. Germline assignment: CDR1 MNHEY and CDR2 SVGEGT. CDR3 bases: TGTGCCAGCAGTTACTCGACGGAGCGGGGGACCCGCTACGAGCAGTACTTC. The encoded protein is CASSYSTERGTRYEQYF.

This clonotype was seen a few times. The chain uses TRBV9 and TRBJ2-5, with D perhaps TRBD1 or TRBD2 (6 bases each). The germline V gene has CDR1 SGDLS and CDR2 YYNGEE. This CDR3 has 16 residues. V was trimmed by 7 bases and J by 3 bases, leaving 22 bases between them. The CDR3 DNA follows: TGTGCCAGCGGAGGGTCCCAGGGGAGACCCGAAGAGACCCAGTACTTC. Protein product: CASGGSQGRPEETQYF.

This clonotype was picked up a small number of times. The chain combines TRBV5-1 with TRBJ2-6, with a possible D match to TRBD2 (7 bases). Germline lookup yields CDR1 SGHRS and CDR2 YFSETQ. V was pared by 4 bases and J by 0 bases, with 17 bases between. The CDR3 is 18 residues long. For the CDR3, the DNA is TGCGCCAGCAGCCCCGGAGGGGGGGTAGGCTCTGGGGCCAACGTCCTGACTTTC. This encodes CASSPGGGVGSGANVLTF.

The chain uses TRBV10-3 and TRBJ2-1, with D hard to call. The CDR3 contains 14 residues. CDR1 and CDR2 from the germline V gene are ENHRY and SYGVKD. V lost 0 bases and J 2 bases, leaving 5 bases between the germline ends. CDR3 residues: CAISESDAYNEQFF. The CDR3 DNA follows: TGTGCCATCAGTGAGTCTGATGCCTACAATGAGCAGTTCTTC.

This clonotype has more than one count but fewer than ten. V and J are TRBV7-3 and TRBJ2-1; 14 bases map to TRBD2. V dropped 5 bases and J dropped 9; count of bases not matched to a gene: 9. The CDR3 contains 16 residues. CDR1 is SGHTA and CDR2 is FQGTGA in the germline V gene. In DNA, the CDR3 is TGTGCCAGCAGCCCTGGGACTAGCGGGAGTAGGAGTGAGCAGTTCTTC. It is translated as CASSPGTSGSRSEQFF.

Comments on this clonotype: At one of its ends the junction is not consistent with the germline gene, which may arise from a read error. The chain recombines TRBV3-1 with TRBJ2-3; D uncertain. Germline V CDR1 and CDR2: LGHDT, YNNKEL (reference sequence). The CDR3 covers 15 residues. This chain's CDR3 is CASSQATGNTDTQSF. CDR3 nucleotide sequence: TGTGCCAGCAGCCAAGCCACTGGGAACACAGATACGCAGTCTTTT.

This clonotype was seen repeatedly, ten times or more. The V and J genes are TRBV4-3 and TRBJ2-1, with TRBD2 identical over 13 bases. Germline V gene data show CDR1 as LGHNA and CDR2 as YSLEER. J lost 9 bases, V lost 2 bases, and 4 bases had no gene match. CDR3 size: 15 residues. CDR3 sequence: CASSQTSGGAGEQFF. In DNA, the CDR3 is TGCGCCAGCAGCCAAACTAGCGGGGGGGCAGGTGAGCAGTTCTTC.